The TCR beta chain under discussion was sequenced for a study of blood T cell repertoires in COVID-19. In the study overall: From T cells, B-cell-depleted T cells, or PBMCs came the material, which was cDNA or gDNA.

Some clones are missing from TCRdb's copy, which holds only in-frame ones; the method was immunoSEQ multiplex PCR. The sample lists approximately 190,000 clones, roughly four fifths seen once, with about 6% in the top ten. Looked up from germline, CDR1 is SGHNT and CDR2 is YYREEE (reference sequence). The CDR3 contains 15 residues. The V gene lost 5 bases and the J gene lost 7 bases, with 18 bases spanning the gap. The V and J genes are TRBV5-4 and TRBJ1-4; D perhaps matches TRBD1 (6 bases). Sequencing used peripheral blood. The sequence derives from a woman aged 40 to 49 with acute or convalescent COVID-19. CDR3 protein: CASSSGGGVGEKLFF. DNA for the CDR3: TGTGCCAGCAGTTCCGGGGGGGGCGTCGGTGAAAAACTGTTTTTT.